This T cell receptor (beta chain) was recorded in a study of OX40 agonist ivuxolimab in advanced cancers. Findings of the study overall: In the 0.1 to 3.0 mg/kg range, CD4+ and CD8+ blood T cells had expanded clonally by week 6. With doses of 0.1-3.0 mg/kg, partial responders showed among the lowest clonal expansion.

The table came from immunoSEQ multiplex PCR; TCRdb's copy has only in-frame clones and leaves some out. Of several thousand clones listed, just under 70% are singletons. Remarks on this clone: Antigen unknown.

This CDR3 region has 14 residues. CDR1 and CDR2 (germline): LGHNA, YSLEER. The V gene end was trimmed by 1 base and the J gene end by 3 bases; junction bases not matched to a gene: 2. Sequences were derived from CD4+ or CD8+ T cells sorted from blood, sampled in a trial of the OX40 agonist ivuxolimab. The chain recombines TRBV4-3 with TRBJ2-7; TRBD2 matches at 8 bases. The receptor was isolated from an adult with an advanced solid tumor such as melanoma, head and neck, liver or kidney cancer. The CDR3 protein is CASSQGTSFYEQYF. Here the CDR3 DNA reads TGCGCCAGCAGCCAAGGGACTAGCTTCTACGAGCAGTACTTC.